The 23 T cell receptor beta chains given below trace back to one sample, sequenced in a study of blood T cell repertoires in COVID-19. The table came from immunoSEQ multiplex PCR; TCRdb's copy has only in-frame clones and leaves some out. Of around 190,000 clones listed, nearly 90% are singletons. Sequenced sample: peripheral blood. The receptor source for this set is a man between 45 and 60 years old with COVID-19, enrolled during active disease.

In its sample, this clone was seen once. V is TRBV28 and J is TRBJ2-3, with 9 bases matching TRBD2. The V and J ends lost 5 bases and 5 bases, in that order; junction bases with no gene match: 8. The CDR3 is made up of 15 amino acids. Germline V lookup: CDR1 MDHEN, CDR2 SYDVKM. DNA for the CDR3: TGTGCCAGCAGTGCTCCTAGCGGGGCTGGAGATACGCAGTATTTT. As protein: CASSAPSGAGDTQYF.

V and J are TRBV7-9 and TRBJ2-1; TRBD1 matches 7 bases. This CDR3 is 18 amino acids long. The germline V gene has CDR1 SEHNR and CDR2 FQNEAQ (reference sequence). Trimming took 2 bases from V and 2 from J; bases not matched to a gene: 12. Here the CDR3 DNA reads TGTGCCAGCAGCTTAACCCTTGGGACAGCGACAACCTACAATGAGCAGTTCTTC. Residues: CASSLTLGTATTYNEQFF.

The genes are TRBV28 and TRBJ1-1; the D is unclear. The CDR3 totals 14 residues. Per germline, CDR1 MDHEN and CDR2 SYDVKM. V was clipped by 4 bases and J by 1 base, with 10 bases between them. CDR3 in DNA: TGTGCCAGCAGTTCAATGGGCCAGAACACTGAAGCTTTCTTT. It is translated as CASSSMGQNTEAFF.

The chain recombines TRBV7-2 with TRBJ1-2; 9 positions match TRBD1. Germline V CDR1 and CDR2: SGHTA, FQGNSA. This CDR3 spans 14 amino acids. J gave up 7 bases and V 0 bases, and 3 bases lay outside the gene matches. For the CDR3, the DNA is TGTGCCAGCAGCTTAGCAACAGGGGGCGTTGGCTACACCTTC. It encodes CASSLATGGVGYTF.

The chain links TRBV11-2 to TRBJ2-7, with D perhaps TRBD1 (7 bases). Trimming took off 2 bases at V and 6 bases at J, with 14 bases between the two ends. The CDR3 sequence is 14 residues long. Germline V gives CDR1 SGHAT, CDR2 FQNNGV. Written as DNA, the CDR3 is TGTGCCAGCAGCTTACTGCAGGGGGGCGGCGAGCAGTACTTC. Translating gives CASSLLQGGGEQYF.

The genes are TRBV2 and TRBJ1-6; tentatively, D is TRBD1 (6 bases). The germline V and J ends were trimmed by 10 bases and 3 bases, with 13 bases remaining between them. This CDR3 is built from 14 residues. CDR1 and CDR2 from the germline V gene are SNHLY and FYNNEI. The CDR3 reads CAIIGTLYNSPLHF. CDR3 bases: TGTGCCATTATCGGGACACTCTATAATTCACCCCTCCACTTT.

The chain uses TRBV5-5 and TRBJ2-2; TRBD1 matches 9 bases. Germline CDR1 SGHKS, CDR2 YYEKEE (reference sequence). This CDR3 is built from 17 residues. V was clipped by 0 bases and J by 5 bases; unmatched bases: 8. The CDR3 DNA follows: TGTGCCAGCAGCTTGGGTCTGAACAGGGGGCGAACCGGGGAGCTGTTTTTT. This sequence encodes CASSLGLNRGRTGELFF.

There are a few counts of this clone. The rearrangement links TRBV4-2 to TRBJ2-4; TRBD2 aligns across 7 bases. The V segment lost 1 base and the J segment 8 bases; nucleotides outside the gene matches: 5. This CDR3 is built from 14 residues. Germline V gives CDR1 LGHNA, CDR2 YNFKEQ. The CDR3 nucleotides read TGTGCCAGCAGCCAAGGACTAGCCTCCGACATTCAGTACTTC. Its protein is CASSQGLASDIQYF.

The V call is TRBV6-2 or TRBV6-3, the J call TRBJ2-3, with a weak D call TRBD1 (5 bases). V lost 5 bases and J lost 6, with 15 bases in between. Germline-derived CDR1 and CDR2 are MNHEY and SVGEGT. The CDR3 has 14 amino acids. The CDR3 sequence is CASSLTGAVDTQYF. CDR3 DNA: TGTGCCAGCAGTCTGACTGGGGCGGTGGATACGCAGTATTTT.

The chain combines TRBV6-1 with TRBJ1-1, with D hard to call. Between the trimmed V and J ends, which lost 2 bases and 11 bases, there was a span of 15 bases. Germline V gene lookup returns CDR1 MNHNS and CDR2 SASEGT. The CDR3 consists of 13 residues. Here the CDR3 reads CASSESGSWRAFF. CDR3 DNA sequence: TGTGCCAGCAGTGAAAGTGGCTCGTGGCGGGCTTTCTTT.

Here the CDR3 reads CASSLYPSGRASYNEQFF. CDR3 nucleotides: TGTGCCAGCAGTCTCTACCCTAGCGGGAGGGCGTCCTACAATGAGCAGTTCTTC. This chain uses TRBV6-6 with TRBJ2-1; 12 nucleotides agree with TRBD2. The CDR3 runs to 18 residues. Germline-derived CDR1 and CDR2 are MNHNY and SVGAGI (reference sequence). Trimming cost V 5 bases and J 1 base; bases outside gene matches: 9.

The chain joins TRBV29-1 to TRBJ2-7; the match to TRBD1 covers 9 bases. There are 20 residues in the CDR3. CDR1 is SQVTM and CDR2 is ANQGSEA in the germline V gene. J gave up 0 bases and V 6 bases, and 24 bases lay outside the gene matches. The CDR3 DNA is TGCAGCGTCCAGTTTTTCGGACAGGGGTTTAGCAGCGCGAGCTCCTACGAGCAGTACTTC. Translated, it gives CSVQFFGQGFSSASSYEQYF.

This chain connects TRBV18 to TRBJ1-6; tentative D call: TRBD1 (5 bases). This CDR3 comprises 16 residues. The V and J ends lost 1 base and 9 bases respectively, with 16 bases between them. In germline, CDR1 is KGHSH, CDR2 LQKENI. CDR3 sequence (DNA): TGTGCCAGCTCACCACTGGGCCAGGGTGTTACTTCACCCCTCCACTTT. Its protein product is CASSPLGQGVTSPLHF. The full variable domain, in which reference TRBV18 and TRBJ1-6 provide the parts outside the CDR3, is NAGVMQNPRHLVRRRGQEARLRCSPMKGHSHVYWYRQLPEEGLKFMVYLQKENIIDESGMPKERFSAEFPKEGPSILRIQQVVRGDSAAYFCASSPLGQGVTSPLHFGNGTRLTVT.

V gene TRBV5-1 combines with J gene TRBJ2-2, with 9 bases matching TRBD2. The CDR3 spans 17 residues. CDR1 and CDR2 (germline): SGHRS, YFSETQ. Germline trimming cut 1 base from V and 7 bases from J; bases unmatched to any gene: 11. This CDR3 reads CASSLLPSGTHSGELFF. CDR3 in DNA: TGCGCCAGCAGCTTGTTGCCTAGCGGGACCCACAGCGGGGAGCTGTTTTTT.

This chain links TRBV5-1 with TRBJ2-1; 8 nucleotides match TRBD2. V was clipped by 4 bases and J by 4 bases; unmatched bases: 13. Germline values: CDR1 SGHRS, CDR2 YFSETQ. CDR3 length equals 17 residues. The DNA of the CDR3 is TGCGCCAGCAGCCCCAAGTCCTCGGGGGGGCTGTACAATGAGCAGTTCTTC. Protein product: CASSPKSSGGLYNEQFF.

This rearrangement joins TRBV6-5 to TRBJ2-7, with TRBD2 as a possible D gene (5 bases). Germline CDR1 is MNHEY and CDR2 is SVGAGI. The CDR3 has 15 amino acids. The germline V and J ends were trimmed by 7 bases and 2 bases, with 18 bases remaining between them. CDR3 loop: CASKTGNNIPYEQYF. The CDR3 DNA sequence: TGTGCCAGCAAAACCGGGAACAACATACCCTACGAGCAGTACTTC.

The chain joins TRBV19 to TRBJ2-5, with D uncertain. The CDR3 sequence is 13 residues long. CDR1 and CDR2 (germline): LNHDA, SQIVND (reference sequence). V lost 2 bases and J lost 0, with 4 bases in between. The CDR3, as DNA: TGTGCCAGTAGTATATCGTACCAAGAGACCCAGTACTTC. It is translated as CASSISYQETQYF.

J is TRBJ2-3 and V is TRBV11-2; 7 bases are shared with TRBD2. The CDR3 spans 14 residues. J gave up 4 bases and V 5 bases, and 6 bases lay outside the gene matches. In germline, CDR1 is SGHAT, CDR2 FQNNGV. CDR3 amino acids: CASSLGLVADTQYF. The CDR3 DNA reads TGTGCCAGCAGCCTAGGACTAGTGGCAGATACGCAGTATTTT.

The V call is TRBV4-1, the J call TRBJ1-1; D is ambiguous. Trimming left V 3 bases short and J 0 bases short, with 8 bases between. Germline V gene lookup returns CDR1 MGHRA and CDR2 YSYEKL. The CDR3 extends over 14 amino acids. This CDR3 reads CASSQTRVNTEAFF. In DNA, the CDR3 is TGCGCCAGCAGCCAGACCCGGGTGAACACTGAAGCTTTCTTT.

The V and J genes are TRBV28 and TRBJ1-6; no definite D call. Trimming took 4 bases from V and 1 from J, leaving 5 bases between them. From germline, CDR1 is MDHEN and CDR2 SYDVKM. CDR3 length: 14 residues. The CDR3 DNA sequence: TGTGCCAGCAGTTCGGTGTCCTATAATTCACCCCTCCACTTT. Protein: CASSSVSYNSPLHF.

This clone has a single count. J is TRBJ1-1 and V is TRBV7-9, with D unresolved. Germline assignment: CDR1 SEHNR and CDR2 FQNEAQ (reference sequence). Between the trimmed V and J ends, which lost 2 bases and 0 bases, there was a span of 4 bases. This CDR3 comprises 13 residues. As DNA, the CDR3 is TGTGCCAGCAGCTTACAGATGAACACTGAAGCTTTCTTT. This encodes CASSLQMNTEAFF.

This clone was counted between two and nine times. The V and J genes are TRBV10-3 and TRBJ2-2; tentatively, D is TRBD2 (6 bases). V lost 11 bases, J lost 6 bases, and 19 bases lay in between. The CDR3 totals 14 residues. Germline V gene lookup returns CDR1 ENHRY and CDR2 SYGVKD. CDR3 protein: CAASGGTRPGELFF. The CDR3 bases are TGTGCCGCGAGTGGGGGGACTCGGCCCGGGGAGCTGTTTTTT.

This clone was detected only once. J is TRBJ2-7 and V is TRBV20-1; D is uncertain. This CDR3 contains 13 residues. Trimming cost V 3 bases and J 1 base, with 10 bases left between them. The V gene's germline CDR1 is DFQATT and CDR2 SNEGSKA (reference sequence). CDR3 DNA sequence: TGCAGTGCTAGTGGTCGGAGTTCCTACGAGCAGTACTTC. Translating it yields CSASGRSSYEQYF.